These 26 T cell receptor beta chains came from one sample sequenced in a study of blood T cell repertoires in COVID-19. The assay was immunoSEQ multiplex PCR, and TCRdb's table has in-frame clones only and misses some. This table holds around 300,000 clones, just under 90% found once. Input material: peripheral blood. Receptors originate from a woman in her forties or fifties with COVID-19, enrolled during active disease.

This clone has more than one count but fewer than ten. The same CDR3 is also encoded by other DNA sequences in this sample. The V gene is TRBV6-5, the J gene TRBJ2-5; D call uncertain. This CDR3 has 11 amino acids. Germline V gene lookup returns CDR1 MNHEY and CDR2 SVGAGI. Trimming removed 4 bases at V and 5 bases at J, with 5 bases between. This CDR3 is CASSSRETQYF. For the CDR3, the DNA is TGTGCCAGCAGTTCCCGGGAGACCCAGTACTTC.

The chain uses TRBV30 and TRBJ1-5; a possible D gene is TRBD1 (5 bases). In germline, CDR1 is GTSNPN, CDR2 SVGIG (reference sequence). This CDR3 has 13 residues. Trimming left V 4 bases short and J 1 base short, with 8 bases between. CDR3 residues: CAWTRGSNQPQHF. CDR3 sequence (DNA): TGTGCCTGGACACGGGGGAGCAATCAGCCCCAGCATTTT.

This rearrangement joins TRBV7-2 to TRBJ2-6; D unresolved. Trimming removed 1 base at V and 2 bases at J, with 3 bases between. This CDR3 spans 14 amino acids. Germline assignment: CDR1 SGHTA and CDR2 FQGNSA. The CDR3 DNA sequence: TGTGCCAGCAGCTTAGGGCCTGGGGCCAACGTCCTGACTTTC. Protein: CASSLGPGANVLTF.

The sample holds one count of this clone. CDR3 in amino acids: CASSPNSYEQYF. CDR3 bases: TGTGCCAGCAGCCCTAACAGCTACGAGCAGTACTTC. J is TRBJ2-7 and V is TRBV6-6; D is undetermined. V was pared by 6 bases and J by 3 bases, with 9 bases between. This CDR3 is built from 12 residues. Germline V gene sequence: CDR1 MNHNY, CDR2 SVGAGI (reference sequence).

The CDR3: CASSLGPGGRSSYEQYF. The CDR3 nucleotides are TGTGCCAGCAGCTTAGGGCCTGGAGGCCGAAGCTCCTACGAGCAGTACTTC. This rearrangement joins TRBV7-6 to TRBJ2-7, with D maybe TRBD2 (5 bases). The V gene's germline CDR1 is SGHVS and CDR2 FNYEAQ. Deletions cut 1 base from V and 0 bases from J, with 16 bases between. The CDR3 covers 17 residues. Using reference TRBV7-6 and TRBJ2-7 for the parts outside the CDR3, the full variable domain is GAGVSQSPRYKVTKRGQDVALRCDPISGHVSLYWYRQALGQGPEFLTYFNYEAQQDKSGLPNDRFSAERPEGSISTLTIQRTEQRDSAMYRCASSLGPGGRSSYEQYFGPGTRLTVT.

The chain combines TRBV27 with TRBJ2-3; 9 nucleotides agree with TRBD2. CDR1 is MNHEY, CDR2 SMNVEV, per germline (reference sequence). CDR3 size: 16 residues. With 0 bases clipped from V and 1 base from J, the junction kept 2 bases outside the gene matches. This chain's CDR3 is CASSLSSSGGTDTQYF. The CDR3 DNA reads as TGTGCCAGCAGTTTATCATCTAGCGGGGGCACAGATACGCAGTATTTT.

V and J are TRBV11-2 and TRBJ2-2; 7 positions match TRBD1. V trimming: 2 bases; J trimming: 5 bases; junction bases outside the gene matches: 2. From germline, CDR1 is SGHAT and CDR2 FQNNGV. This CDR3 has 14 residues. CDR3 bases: TGTGCCAGCAGCTTAACAGGGGTGACCGGGGAGCTGTTTTTT. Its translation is CASSLTGVTGELFF.

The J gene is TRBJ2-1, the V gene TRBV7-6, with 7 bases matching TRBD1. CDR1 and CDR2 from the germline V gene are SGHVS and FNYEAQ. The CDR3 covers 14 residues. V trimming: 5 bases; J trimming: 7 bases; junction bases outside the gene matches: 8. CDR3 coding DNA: TGTGCCAGCAGCCCGCGACAGGGCTCAAATGAGCAGTTCTTC. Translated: CASSPRQGSNEQFF.

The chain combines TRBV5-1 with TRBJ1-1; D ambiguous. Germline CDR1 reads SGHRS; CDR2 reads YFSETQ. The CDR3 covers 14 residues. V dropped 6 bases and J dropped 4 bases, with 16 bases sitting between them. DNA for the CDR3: TGCGCCAGCAAACTCGGGTTCATGGGCACTGAAGCTTTCTTT. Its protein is CASKLGFMGTEAFF.

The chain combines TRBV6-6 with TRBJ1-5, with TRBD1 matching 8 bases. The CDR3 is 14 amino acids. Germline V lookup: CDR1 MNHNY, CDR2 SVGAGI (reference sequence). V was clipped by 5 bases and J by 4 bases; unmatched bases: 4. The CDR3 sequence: CASSARTGNQPQHF. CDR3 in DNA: TGTGCCAGCAGTGCCCGGACAGGGAATCAGCCCCAGCATTTT.

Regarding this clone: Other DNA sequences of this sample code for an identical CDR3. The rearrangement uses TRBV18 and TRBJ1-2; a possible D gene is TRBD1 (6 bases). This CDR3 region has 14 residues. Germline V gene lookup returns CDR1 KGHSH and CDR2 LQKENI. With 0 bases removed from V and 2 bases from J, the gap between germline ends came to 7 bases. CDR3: CASSPPGQNYGYTF. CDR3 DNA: TGTGCCAGCTCACCACCTGGACAGAACTATGGCTACACCTTC.

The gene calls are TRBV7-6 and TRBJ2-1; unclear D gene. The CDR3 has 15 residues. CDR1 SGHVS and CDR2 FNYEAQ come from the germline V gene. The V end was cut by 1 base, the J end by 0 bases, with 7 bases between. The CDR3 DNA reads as TGTGCCAGCAGCTTAGATTCGAGCTCCTACAATGAGCAGTTCTTC. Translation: CASSLDSSSYNEQFF.

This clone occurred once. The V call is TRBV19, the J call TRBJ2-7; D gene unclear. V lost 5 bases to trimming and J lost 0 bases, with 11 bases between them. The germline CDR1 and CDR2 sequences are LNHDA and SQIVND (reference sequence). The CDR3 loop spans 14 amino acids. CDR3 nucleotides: TGTGCCAGTAGTGTTTCCAGGATCTCCTACGAGCAGTACTTC. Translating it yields CASSVSRISYEQYF.

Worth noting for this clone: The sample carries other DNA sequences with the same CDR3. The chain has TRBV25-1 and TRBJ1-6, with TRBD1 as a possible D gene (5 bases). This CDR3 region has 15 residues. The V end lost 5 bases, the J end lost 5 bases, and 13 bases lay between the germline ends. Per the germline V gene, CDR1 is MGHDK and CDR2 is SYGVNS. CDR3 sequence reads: CASSPGTGDNSPLHF. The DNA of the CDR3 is TGTGCCAGCAGTCCCGGGACGGGGGATAATTCACCCCTCCACTTT.

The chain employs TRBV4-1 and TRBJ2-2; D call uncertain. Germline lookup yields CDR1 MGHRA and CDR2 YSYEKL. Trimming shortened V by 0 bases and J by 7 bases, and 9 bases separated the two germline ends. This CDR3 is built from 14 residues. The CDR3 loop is CASSQDFGLGELFF. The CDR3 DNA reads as TGCGCCAGCAGCCAAGATTTTGGGCTCGGGGAGCTGTTTTTT.

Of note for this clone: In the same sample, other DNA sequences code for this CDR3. The CDR3 protein is CASSLDRSSTDTQYF. The CDR3 DNA sequence: TGTGCCAGTAGTCTCGACAGGAGCAGCACAGATACGCAGTATTTT. This chain joins TRBV19 and TRBJ2-3, with a weak D call TRBD1 (6 bases). This CDR3 spans 15 amino acids. CDR1 and CDR2 (germline): LNHDA, SQIVND (reference sequence). V lost 5 bases and J 0 bases, leaving 12 bases between the germline ends.

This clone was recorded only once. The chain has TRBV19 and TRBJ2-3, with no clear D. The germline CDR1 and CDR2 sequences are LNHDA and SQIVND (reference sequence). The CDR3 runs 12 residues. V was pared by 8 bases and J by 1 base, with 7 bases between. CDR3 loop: CASRYGTDTQYF. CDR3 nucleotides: TGTGCCAGTCGCTATGGCACAGATACGCAGTATTTT.

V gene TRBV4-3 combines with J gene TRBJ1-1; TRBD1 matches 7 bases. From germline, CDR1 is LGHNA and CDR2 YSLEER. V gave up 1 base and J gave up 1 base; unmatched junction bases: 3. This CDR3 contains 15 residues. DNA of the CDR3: TGCGCCAGCAGCCAAGCCGGGACAGCGAACACTGAAGCTTTCTTT. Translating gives CASSQAGTANTEAFF.

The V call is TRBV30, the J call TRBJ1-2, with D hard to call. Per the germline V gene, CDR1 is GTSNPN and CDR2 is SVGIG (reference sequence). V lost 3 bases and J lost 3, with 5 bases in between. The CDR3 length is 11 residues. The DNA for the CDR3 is TGTGCCTGGAGACTGCACTATGGCTACACCTTC. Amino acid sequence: CAWRLHYGYTF.

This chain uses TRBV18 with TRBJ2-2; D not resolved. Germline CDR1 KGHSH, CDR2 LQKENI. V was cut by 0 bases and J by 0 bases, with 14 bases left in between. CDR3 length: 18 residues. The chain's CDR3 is CASSPPFSTLANTGELFF. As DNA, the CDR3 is TGTGCCAGCTCACCACCGTTCTCGACACTCGCGAACACCGGGGAGCTGTTTTTT.

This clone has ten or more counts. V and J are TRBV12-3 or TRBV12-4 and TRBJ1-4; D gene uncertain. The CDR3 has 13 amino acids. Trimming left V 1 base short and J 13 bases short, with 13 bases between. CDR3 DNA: TGTGCCAGCAGTTTAGGGTCAGGATCTGGACTGTTTTTT. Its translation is CASSLGSGSGLFF.

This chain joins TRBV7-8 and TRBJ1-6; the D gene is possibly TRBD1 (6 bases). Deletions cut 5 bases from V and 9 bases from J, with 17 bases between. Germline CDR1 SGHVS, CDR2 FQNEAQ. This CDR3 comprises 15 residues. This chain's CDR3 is CASSPRGGAGSPLHF. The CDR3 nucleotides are TGTGCCAGCAGCCCCCGAGGGGGGGCGGGTTCACCCCTCCACTTT.

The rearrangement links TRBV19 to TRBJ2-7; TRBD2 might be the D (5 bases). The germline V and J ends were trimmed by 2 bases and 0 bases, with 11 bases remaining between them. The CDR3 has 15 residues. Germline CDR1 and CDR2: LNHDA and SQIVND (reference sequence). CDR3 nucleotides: TGTGCCAGTAGTATATCGGGAATCAGCTCCTACGAGCAGTACTTC. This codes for CASSISGISSYEQYF. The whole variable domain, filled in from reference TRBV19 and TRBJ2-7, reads DGGITQSPKYLFRKEGQNVTLSCEQNLNHDAMYWYRQDPGQGLRLIYYSQIVNDFQKGDIAEGYSVSREKKESFPLTVTSAQKNPTAFYLCASSISGISSYEQYFGPGTRLTVT.

CDR3: CASSIGDRGLLDEQYF. The DNA of the CDR3 is TGTGCCAGTAGTATAGGAGACAGGGGGCTTCTCGACGAGCAGTACTTC. The chain carries TRBV19 and TRBJ2-7, with 10 bases identical to TRBD1. J was trimmed by 5 bases and V by 1 base; bases with no gene match: 8. Germline lookup yields CDR1 LNHDA and CDR2 SQIVND (reference sequence). The CDR3 covers 16 residues.

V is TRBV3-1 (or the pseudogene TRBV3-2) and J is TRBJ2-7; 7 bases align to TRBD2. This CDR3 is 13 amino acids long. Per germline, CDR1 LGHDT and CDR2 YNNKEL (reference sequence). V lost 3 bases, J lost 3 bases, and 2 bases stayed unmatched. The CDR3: CASSHRGGYEQYF. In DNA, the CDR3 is TGTGCCAGCAGCCATCGCGGGGGCTACGAGCAGTACTTC.

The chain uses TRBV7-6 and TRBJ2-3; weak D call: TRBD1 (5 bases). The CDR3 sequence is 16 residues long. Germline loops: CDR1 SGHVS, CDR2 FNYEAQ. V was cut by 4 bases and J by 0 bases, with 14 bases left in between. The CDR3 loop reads CASSSERGLSTDTQYF. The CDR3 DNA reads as TGTGCCAGCAGCTCGGAAAGGGGCCTAAGCACAGATACGCAGTATTTT.